This T cell receptor beta chain was identified during a study of beta chain features in type 1 diabetes (dated by TCRdb to the late 2010s). Turning to the overall study: No differences in mean age, gender distribution, total cell number or subset yield were found between patients and healthy donors. Regulatory and stem cell-like memory subsets were obtained from only 8 patients and roughly 8 healthy donors, while naive and central memory subsets were obtained from all 30 or so donors. Across all samples, 90 million to 130 million sorted cells were examined, and cell number per subset correlated strongly with RNA yield. The study compared TCRB repertoires of sorted circulating CD4+ T cell subsets between recently diagnosed type 1 diabetes patients and matched healthy donors. The research as a whole found: Because small numbers of individuals were included in the HLA sub-analyses, any influence of HLA type on TCRB rearrangement was left unresolved. Naive, central memory and regulatory TCRB repertoires appeared to be more alike among patients than among healthy donors. At VDJ recombination sites, type 1 diabetes patients had fewer insertions and more deleted nucleotides, which implies abnormalities in thymic rearrangement. PCR may preferentially amplify shorter templates, but because patient and control samples were amplified and corrected together, any resulting skew would affect both groups equally. Because cDNA was sequenced instead of genomic DNA, activated cells with high expression could be over-represented, although the groups did not differ in activation or CD3 levels. A moderate but significant shortening of TCRB CDR3 length was observed in type 1 diabetes patients in all four CD4+ subsets.

A single peripheral blood draw of around 100 mL on average was collected from each donor into heparinised tubes. A BD FACSAria II and a panel including CD45RO, CCR7, CD25, CD127, CD95 and CD27 were used to sort naive, central memory, regulatory and stem cell-like memory CD4+ T cells. All sorted populations exceeded 95% purity. Right away, PBMCs were isolated by Lymphoprep density gradient centrifugation and were stained directly, with no culture step. To minimize batch effects, samples were stained and sorted in pairs, one healthy donor with one patient per experiment. The entire isolated RNA was reverse transcribed using the High Capacity cDNA Reverse Transcription Kit, and thus expressed TCRB transcripts were sequenced. Deep immunoSEQ sequencing was applied to naive, central memory and regulatory T cell samples, giving an average of about 3.6 million total reads per sample. After sorted cells were lysed in RLT buffer, RNA was extracted with DNase-treated RNeasy Micro or Mini kits, with the choice depending on cell number. To prevent cross-contamination, each cell subset was processed individually, whereas patient and healthy donor samples were processed jointly. The immunoSEQ multiplex PCR was used to amplify TCRB sequences from cDNA, yielding 87-bp fragments that span the CDR3 region. Sequencing of the amplicons was done on the Illumina HiSeq platform. In the original analysis: Synthetic template baselines were used to correct PCR bias computationally, reads within Hamming distance 2 were collapsed, and singletons that could not be merged were discarded. Reads were aligned against IMGT to assign V, D and J genes, CDR3 length and insertions or deletions at six rearrangement sites. Within each subset, clonotype counts were normalized to sorted cell number, after which true diversity and Gini coefficients were computed with the tcR R package. Repertoire sharing was quantified using the overlap coefficient calculated on TCRB nucleotide sequences. The immuneACCESS repertoire file appears here via TCRdb, limited to in-frame rearrangements. These files lack a portion of the clones; in checked studies, under half of the deficit traces to unresolved V genes, and the cause of the others is not known. Clone size and the V and J calls come from that table; the DNA yielded D and trimming. This sample lists over 150,000 clones; around 7.9% were detected once. Of the sample, roughly 0.5% falls within the top ten clones.

CDR1 and CDR2 (SGHAT, FQNNGV) derive from the germline V gene. V and J are trimmed by 5 bases and 6 bases, and the gene matches miss 10 bases of the junction. Counted from cysteine to phenylalanine, this CDR3 has 14 amino acids. Only the CDR3 part of the read is kept: 42 bases, read in frame from the first base. On this clone itself: The specificity of this receptor is unknown. Qualities for individual bases were not recorded, and no much larger clone is one base off.

The sequenced sample consisted of central memory CD4+ T cells from blood. The chain links TRBV11-2 with TRBJ2-7, with 7 middle bases fitting TRBD1. The sequence derives from a man younger than 30 with type 1 diabetes. The CDR3 protein: CASSRNIQGSEQYF. In nucleotide form, the sequence is TGTGCCAGCAGCCGGAACATACAGGGGAGCGAGCAGTACTTC.